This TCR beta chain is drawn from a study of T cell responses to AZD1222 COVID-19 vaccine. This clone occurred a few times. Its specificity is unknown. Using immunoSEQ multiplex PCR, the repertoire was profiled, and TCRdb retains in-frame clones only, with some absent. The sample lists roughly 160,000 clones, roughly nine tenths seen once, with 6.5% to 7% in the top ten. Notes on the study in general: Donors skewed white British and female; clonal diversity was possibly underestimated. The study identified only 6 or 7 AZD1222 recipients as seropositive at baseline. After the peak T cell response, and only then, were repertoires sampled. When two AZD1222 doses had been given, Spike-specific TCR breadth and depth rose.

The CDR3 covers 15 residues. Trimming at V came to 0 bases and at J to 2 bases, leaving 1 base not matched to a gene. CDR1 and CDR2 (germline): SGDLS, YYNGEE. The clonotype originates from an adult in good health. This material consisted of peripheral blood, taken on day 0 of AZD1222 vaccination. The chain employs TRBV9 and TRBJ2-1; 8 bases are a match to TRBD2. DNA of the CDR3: TGTGCCAGCAGCGTAGAACTAGCGGCCTACAATGAGCAGTTCTTC. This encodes CASSVELAAYNEQFF.